The present entry profiles one T cell receptor beta chain with its context. This entry belongs to a study of human T cells and chemical hapten exposure. Specified time point: pre-sensitization, week 0. Indicated treatment: therapeutic diphenylcyclopropenone sensitization with weekly scalp DPC. TCRdb passed the RACE reads through MiXCR, listing each CDR3 protein once. Of about 120,000 distinct CDR3 sequences listed, approximately 12% are singletons. The length of the CDR3 is 10 residues. Germline CDR1 DFQATT, CDR2 SNEGSKA (reference sequence). V dropped 6 bases and J dropped 10; count of bases not matched to a gene: 4.

The source of this sequence is a woman under 30 with alopecia areata. Some clones in this sample may be carry-over from other donors' samples. The chain recombines TRBV20-1 with TRBJ1-1, with 8 bases fitting TRBD1. The source material was whole blood, sampled in connection with sensitization to the hapten diphenylcyclopropenone (DPC). CDR3 sequence reads: CSAHDRGAFF. The DNA of the CDR3 is TGCAGTGCCCATGACAGGGGAGCTTTCTTT.